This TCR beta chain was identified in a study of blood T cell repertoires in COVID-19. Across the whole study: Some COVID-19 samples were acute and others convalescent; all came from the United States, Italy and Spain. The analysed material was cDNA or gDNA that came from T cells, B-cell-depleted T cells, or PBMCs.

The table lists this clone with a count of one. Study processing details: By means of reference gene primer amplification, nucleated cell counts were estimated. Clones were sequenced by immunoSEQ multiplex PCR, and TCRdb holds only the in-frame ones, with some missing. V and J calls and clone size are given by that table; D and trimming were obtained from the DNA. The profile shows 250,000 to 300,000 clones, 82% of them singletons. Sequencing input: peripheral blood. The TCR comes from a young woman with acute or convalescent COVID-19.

The CDR3 nucleotides are TGCGCCAGCACATCATCCCCGGGACTAGCGGGAGATGAGCAGTTCTTC. Translating gives CASTSSPGLAGDEQFF. The chain combines TRBV5-1 with TRBJ2-1; 14 bases agree with TRBD2. The CDR3 is made up of 16 amino acids. CDR1 and CDR2 from the germline V gene are SGHRS and YFSETQ. After removal of 6 bases from V and 8 bases from J, the junction contained 10 bases not matched to a gene.